This section outlines one T cell receptor (beta chain) sequence together with its context. No antigen is known for it. Sequencing was performed with immunoSEQ multiplex PCR; in TCRdb, only in-frame clones are kept and a portion is missing. The sample shows around 720,000 clones, approximately 73% of them seen only once. The sample comes from a study of shared clonotypes between healthy human individuals. Study information: For every donor, three CD4 naive, three CD4 memory, two CD8 naive and one CD8 memory plates were used. Overall study results and limits: In general, naive subsets displayed greater estimated richness than memory subsets did.

V was cut by 5 bases and J by 0 bases, with 17 bases left in between. This CDR3 contains 17 residues. Germline V gene lookup returns CDR1 MDHEN and CDR2 SYDVKM. Sequencing was done on a sample of memory CD4+ T cells sorted from blood. Subset defined: CD45RA-negative fraction. The clonotype comes from a woman aged 30 to 39 in good health. The chain has TRBV28 and TRBJ1-5; D might be TRBD1 (5 bases). CDR3 sequence reads: CASSPSGTDYSNQPQHF. CDR3 coding DNA: TGTGCCAGCAGTCCCTCCGGGACGGATTATAGCAATCAGCCCCAGCATTTT.